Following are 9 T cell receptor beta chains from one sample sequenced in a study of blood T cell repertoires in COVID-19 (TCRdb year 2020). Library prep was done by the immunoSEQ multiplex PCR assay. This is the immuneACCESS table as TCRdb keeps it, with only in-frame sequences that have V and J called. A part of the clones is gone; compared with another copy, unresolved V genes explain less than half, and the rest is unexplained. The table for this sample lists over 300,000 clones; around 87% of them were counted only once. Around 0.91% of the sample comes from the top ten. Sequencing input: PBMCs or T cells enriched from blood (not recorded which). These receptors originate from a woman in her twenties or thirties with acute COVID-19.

CDR3 region: CASSTGQGLTNEKLFF. CDR3 DNA sequence: TGCGCCAGCAGCACCGGACAGGGACTAACTAATGAAAAACTGTTTTTT. The V call is TRBV5-1, the J call TRBJ1-4, with 8 positions matching TRBD1. Germline V lookup: CDR1 SGHRS, CDR2 YFSETQ. V trimming: 4 bases; J trimming: 1 base; junction bases outside the gene matches: 6. The CDR3 length is 16 residues.

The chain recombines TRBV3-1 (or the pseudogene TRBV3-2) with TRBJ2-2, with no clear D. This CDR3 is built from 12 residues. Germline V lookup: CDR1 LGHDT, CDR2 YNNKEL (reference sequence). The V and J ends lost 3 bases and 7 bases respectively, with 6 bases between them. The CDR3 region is CASSHSHGELFF. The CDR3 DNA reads TGTGCCAGCAGCCATTCCCACGGGGAGCTGTTTTTT.

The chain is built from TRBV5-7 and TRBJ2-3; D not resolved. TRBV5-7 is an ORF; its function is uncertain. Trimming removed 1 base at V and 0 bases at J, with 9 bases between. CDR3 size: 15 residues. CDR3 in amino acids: CASSLIIPSTDTQYF. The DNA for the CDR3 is TGTGCCAGCAGCTTGATTATCCCTAGCACAGATACGCAGTATTTT.

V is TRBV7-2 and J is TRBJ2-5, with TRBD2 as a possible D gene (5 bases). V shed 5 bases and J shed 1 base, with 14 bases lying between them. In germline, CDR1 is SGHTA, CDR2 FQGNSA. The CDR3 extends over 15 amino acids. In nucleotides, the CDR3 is TGTGCCAGCAGCCTCCATGAGGGCCGCCAAGAGACCCAGTACTTC. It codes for CASSLHEGRQETQYF.

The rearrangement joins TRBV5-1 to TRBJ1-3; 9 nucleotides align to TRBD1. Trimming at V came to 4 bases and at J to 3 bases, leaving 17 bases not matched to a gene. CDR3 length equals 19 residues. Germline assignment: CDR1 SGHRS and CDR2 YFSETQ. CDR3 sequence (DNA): TGCGCCAGCAGCCCCCTTGTGCCGACAGGGGGAAATAGTGGAAACACCATATATTTT. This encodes CASSPLVPTGGNSGNTIYF.

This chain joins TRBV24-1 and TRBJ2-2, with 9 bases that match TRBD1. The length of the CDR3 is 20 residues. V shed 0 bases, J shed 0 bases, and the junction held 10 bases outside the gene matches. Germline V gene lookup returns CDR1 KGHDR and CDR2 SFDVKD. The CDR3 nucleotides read TGTGCCACCAGTGATTTGCTCCCGGGACAGGGTTTAGCGAACACCGGGGAGCTGTTTTTT. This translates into CATSDLLPGQGLANTGELFF.

In DNA form, the CDR3 reads TGCGCCAGCAGCCCAGACGGTAGCTCTGGAAACACCATATATTTT. This translates into CASSPDGSSGNTIYF. V is TRBV4-3 and J is TRBJ1-3; D remains unclear. CDR1 is LGHNA and CDR2 is YSLEER in the germline V gene. V was pared by 4 bases and J by 0 bases, with 10 bases between. This CDR3 is 15 amino acids long.

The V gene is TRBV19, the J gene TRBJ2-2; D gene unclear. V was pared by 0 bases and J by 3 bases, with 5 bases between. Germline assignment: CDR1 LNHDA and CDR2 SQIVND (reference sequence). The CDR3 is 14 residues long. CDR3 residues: CASSIDRDTGELFF. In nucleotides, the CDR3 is TGTGCCAGTAGTATAGATCGTGACACCGGGGAGCTGTTTTTT.

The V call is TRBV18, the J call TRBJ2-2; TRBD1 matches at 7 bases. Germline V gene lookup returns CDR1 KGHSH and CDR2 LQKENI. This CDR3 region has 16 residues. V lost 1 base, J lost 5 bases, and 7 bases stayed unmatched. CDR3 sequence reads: CASSPRVTGKTGELFF. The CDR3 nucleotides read TGTGCCAGCTCACCACGTGTGACAGGGAAAACCGGGGAGCTGTTTTTT.